What follows are 5 T cell receptor beta chains derived from one specimen sequenced in a study of spatial heterogeneity in lung cancer. Specified time point: blood at routine non-recurrence follow-up after resection. From the 5' RACE reads, TCRdb called clonotypes with MiXCR, one entry per CDR3 protein. The top ten hold about 7% of the sample, which has 35,000 to 55,000 distinct CDR3 sequences, 20% to 25% seen once. The sample in question was PBMCs, obtained at follow-up. Every receptor here comes from a female donor with early-stage non-small cell lung cancer.

Note on this clonotype: This sequence may be a read error, since a much larger clone differs from it by one base. The V and J genes are TRBV20-1 and TRBJ2-2; 7 bases are shared with TRBD1. The CDR3 is 16 amino acids. Germline lookup yields CDR1 DFQATT and CDR2 SNEGSKA (reference sequence). V lost 0 bases and J lost 5; bases outside the gene matches: 9. This chain's CDR3 is CSARDPSSRGTGELFF. CDR3 DNA sequence: TGCAGTGCTAGAGATCCGTCCAGCAGGGGGACCGGGGAGCTGTTTTTT.

In its sample, this clonotype was seen many times. This chain connects TRBV19 to TRBJ1-5; a weak D match, TRBD1 (6 bases). Germline V gene data show CDR1 as LNHDA and CDR2 as SQIVND (reference sequence). This CDR3 spans 17 amino acids. V shed 3 bases and J shed 2 bases, with 17 bases lying between them. The CDR3 DNA sequence: TGTGCCAGTAGTATCCGATCACAGGGTTGGGGCAATCAGCCCCAGCATTTT. This encodes CASSIRSQGWGNQPQHF. The full variable domain, in which reference TRBV19 and TRBJ1-5 provide the parts outside the CDR3, is DGGITQSPKYLFRKEGQNVTLSCEQNLNHDAMYWYRQDPGQGLRLIYYSQIVNDFQKGDIAEGYSVSREKKESFPLTVTSAQKNPTAFYLCASSIRSQGWGNQPQHFGDGTRLSIL.

Only one count was recorded for this clonotype. This sequence joins TRBV7-9 and TRBJ2-7; D is uncertain. The CDR3 length is 13 residues. CDR1 is SEHNR and CDR2 is FQNEAQ in the germline V gene (reference sequence). With 5 bases removed from V and 0 bases from J, the gap between germline ends came to 8 bases. The DNA of the CDR3 is TGTGCCAGCAGCCACGGGTACTCCTACGAGCAGTACTTC. Translation: CASSHGYSYEQYF.

In regard to this clonotype: A junction boundary mismatches the germline segment, possibly from a read error. The chain employs TRBV6-5 and TRBJ2-7, with D tentatively TRBD1 or TRBD2 (5 bases each). Germline CDR1 reads MNHEY; CDR2 reads SVGAGI. The CDR3 totals 16 residues. The CDR3 sequence: CASSYQQGSGLYELYF. The CDR3 DNA reads TGTGCCAGCAGTTACCAACAAGGGTCGGGGCTTTACGAGCTGTACTTC.

This clonotype showed up many times. The chain has TRBV20-1 and TRBJ2-7; a weak D match, TRBD1 (6 bases). This CDR3 is built from 14 residues. Germline V gene data show CDR1 as DFQATT and CDR2 as SNEGSKA (reference sequence). V lost 3 bases and J lost 2, with 14 bases in between. In nucleotides, the CDR3 is TGCAGTGCTAGGGGGGCCCGGTTCCCCTACGAGCAGTACGTC. Translation: CSARGARFPYEQYV.